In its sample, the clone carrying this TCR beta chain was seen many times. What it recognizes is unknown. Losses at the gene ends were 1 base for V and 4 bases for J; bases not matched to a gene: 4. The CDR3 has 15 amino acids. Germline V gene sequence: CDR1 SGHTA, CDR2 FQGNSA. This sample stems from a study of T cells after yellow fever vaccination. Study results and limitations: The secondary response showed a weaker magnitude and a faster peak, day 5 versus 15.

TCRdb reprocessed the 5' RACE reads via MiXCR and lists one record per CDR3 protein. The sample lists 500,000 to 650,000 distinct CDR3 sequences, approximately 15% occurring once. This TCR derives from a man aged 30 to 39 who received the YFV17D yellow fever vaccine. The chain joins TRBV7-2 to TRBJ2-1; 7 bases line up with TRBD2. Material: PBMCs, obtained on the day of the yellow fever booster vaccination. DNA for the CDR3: TGTGCCAGCAGCTTAGGTGCTAGCGGTTACAATGAGCAGTTCTTC. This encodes CASSLGASGYNEQFF.